This T cell receptor beta chain was sequenced during a study of T cell clones after liver transplantation. For the study at large: HCV positivity affected three of eight recipients; the rest lacked autoimmune or viral indications.

Profiled with immunoSEQ multiplex PCR; TCRdb holds only in-frame clones, not every one. The sample holds some 59,000 clones; about 70% are singletons and the top ten take around 8.9%. V gave up 6 bases and J gave up 3 bases, with 12 bases separating them. This CDR3 has 13 residues. Germline values: CDR1 MNHNS, CDR2 SASEGT. Sequenced here: CD4+ T cells from blood, sampled at the 22-month timepoint. The TCR was taken from a human patient who received a liver transplant. Some of the T cells may derive from the graft donor. The chain recombines TRBV6-1 with TRBJ2-7, with a tentative D call TRBD2 (5 bases). DNA of the CDR3: TGTGCCAGCAGCCAAGGACGGGACTACGAGCAGTACTTC. This sequence encodes CASSQGRDYEQYF.